The T cell receptor (beta chain) under discussion was sequenced for a study of control samples from healthy donors and cancer patients. The repertoire was sequenced with immunoSEQ multiplex PCR; TCRdb's copy has only in-frame clones and lacks some. The profile shows some 120,000 clones, 91% of them singletons. This CDR3 has 14 residues. Between the trimmed V and J ends, which lost 2 bases and 7 bases, there was a span of 13 bases. Germline V CDR1 and CDR2: SGHRS, YFSETQ. Sequenced: blood. The receptor's source is a young man in good health. This chain links TRBV5-1 with TRBJ1-5; a possible D gene is TRBD1 (5 bases). DNA of the CDR3: TGCGCCAGCAGCTTATTGGGGAGGGACCAGCCCCAGCATTTT. Translation: CASSLLGRDQPQHF.